The T cell receptor beta chain under discussion was sequenced for a study of T-cell memory formation after mild COVID-19. Study at large: Across donors, TCR clusters were largely donor specific.

The germline V gene encodes CDR1 MDHEN and CDR2 SYDVKM. This CDR3 is built from 12 residues. Trimming at V came to 10 bases and at J to 10 bases, leaving 3 bases not matched to a gene. In TCRdb, the 5' RACE reads were re-called with MiXCR into one record per CDR3 protein. Of about 180,000 distinct CDR3 sequences listed, about a fifth are singletons. Whole-study results and caveats: A second wave of clones peaked on day 37, and their SARS-CoV-2 specificity went unconfirmed. The appearance of some responding clones in pre-infection memory suggested that cross-reactive memory joined.

Notes on this clonotype: The antigen is unknown.

The rearrangement links TRBV28 to TRBJ1-6; the match to TRBD1 covers 11 bases. The sequence came from a man aged 18-30 years who had mild COVID-19 (a few samples of this study predate the infection). Cell type and time point are not known. The sample taken for sequencing was PBMCs or a T cell subset sorted from them (not recorded which). The CDR3 DNA is TGTGCCACTGGGACAGGGGGATCACCCCTCCACTTT. Translated: CATGTGGSPLHF. Looking up the rest from reference TRBV28 and TRBJ1-6 gives the full variable domain: DVKVTQSSRYLVKRTGEKVFLECVQDMDHENMFWYRQDPGLGLRLIYFSYDVKMKEKGDIPEGYSVSREKKERFSLILESASTNQTSMYLCATGTGGSPLHFGNGTRLTVT.